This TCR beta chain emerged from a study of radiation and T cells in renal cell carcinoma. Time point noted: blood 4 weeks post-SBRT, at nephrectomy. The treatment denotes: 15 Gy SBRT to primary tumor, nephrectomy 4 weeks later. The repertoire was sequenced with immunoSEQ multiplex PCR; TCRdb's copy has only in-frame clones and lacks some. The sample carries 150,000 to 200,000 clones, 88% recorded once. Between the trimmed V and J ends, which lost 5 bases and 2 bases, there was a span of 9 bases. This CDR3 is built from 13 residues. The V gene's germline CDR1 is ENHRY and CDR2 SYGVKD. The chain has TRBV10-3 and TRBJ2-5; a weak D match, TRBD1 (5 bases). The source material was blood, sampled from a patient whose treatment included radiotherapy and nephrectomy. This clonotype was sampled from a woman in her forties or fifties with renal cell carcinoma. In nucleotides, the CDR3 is TGTGCCATCAGTTTAGACAGACAAGAGACCCAGTACTTC. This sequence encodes CAISLDRQETQYF.